Below, 20 T cell receptor beta chains from the same sample are listed, as sequenced in a study of response to subunit inactivated influenza vaccine. MiXCR, run by TCRdb on the RT-PCR reads, gives a single entry per CDR3 protein. The sample lists hundreds of thousands of distinct CDR3 sequences; approximately 14% were seen once. The sample was PBMCs from blood, taken roughly 12 days after vaccination. These TCRs come from a man between 50 and 59 years old who received an inactivated influenza vaccine.

This clonotype was counted many times. This rearrangement joins TRBV16 to TRBJ1-1, with a possible D match to TRBD1 (6 bases). The ends were cut back, 5 bases at V and 11 bases at J, with 21 bases in the middle. CDR3 length: 14 amino acids. Germline V gene lookup returns CDR1 KGHSY and CDR2 FQNENV. CDR3 protein: CASSSIDAGTKAFF. In DNA form, the CDR3 reads TGTGCCAGCAGCTCAATCGACGCCGGGACAAAGGCTTTCTTT.

This clonotype was found a few times. The rearrangement links TRBV4-1 to TRBJ2-1; D might be TRBD1 or TRBD2, each matching 6 bases. The length of the CDR3 is 16 residues. The V gene lost 3 bases and the J gene lost 5 bases, with 17 bases spanning the gap. Germline lookup yields CDR1 MGHRA and CDR2 YSYEKL. CDR3 loop: CASSQGRGASNNEQFF. The CDR3 region has the DNA TGCGCCAGCAGCCAGGGAAGGGGGGCCTCTAACAATGAGCAGTTCTTC.

The table lists this clonotype with a few counts. This chain connects TRBV20-1 to TRBJ2-2; TRBD2 matches at 7 bases. V was pared by 3 bases and J by 6 bases, with 1 base of the junction left unmatched. The CDR3 contains 12 residues. The germline V gene has CDR1 DFQATT and CDR2 SNEGSKA (reference sequence). CDR3 nucleotides: TGCAGTGCTAGTGGGGGGGCCGGGGAGCTGTTTTTT. Translated: CSASGGAGELFF.

The chain links TRBV4-3 to TRBJ2-1; 8 nucleotides align to TRBD2. With 4 bases clipped from V and 4 bases from J, the junction kept 9 bases outside the gene matches. The CDR3 length is 16 residues. Germline V lookup: CDR1 LGHNA, CDR2 YSLEER. The CDR3 coding sequence is TGCGCCAGCAGCCCAACTGCTAGCGGGCCATACAATGAGCAGTTCTTC. Encoded protein: CASSPTASGPYNEQFF.

The chain couples TRBV3-1 to TRBJ1-1, with 8 bases identical to TRBD1. This CDR3 spans 16 amino acids. CDR1 and CDR2 (germline): LGHDT, YNNKEL (reference sequence). V shed 6 bases and J 0 bases; nucleotides not matched to a gene: 9. Here the CDR3 DNA reads TGTGCCAGCAGTACACCGGGACAGGTAATGAACACTGAAGCTTTCTTT. Its protein product is CASSTPGQVMNTEAFF.

The V and J genes are TRBV18 and TRBJ2-7, with D perhaps given as TRBD1 or TRBD2 (5 bases each). V lost 1 base, J lost 3 bases, and 16 bases lay in between. This CDR3 region has 16 residues. Germline CDR1 KGHSH, CDR2 LQKENI. This chain's CDR3 is CASSPLRGLWIYEQYF. The DNA of the CDR3 is TGTGCCAGCTCACCACTGAGGGGTCTTTGGATCTACGAGCAGTACTTC.

The DNA for the CDR3 is TGTGCCAGCAGCTTAAGTGGGACAGGAGGCTCCTACGAGCAGTACTTC. Amino acids: CASSLSGTGGSYEQYF. The chain links TRBV7-2 to TRBJ2-7; 8 bases agree with TRBD1. Germline V gives CDR1 SGHTA, CDR2 FQGNSA. Unmatched junction bases numbered 6, after V lost 2 bases and J lost 0 bases. The CDR3 spans 16 residues.

In this sample, this clonotype turned up many times. The chain uses TRBV4-3 and TRBJ1-1; D uncertain. The germline V gene encodes CDR1 LGHNA and CDR2 YSLEER. The CDR3 sequence is 14 residues long. Trimming pared 3 bases from V and 0 bases from J, leaving 8 bases between. The DNA for the CDR3 is TGCGCCAGCAGCCACAGTACCATGAACACTGAAGCTTTCTTT. This codes for CASSHSTMNTEAFF.

This clonotype was counted between two and nine times. The V gene is TRBV29-1, the J gene TRBJ2-5, with D possibly called TRBD1 or TRBD2 (5 bases each). The CDR3 is 16 residues long. Germline assignment: CDR1 SQVTM and CDR2 ANQGSEA. V dropped 1 base and J dropped 5 bases, with 20 bases sitting between them. The CDR3 loop is CSVEGPWGIGLETQYF. Written as DNA, the CDR3 is TGCAGCGTTGAAGGGCCATGGGGGATAGGCTTGGAGACCCAGTACTTC.

V gene TRBV9 combines with J gene TRBJ2-2, with 8 bases lining up with TRBD2. CDR1 SGDLS and CDR2 YYNGEE come from the germline V gene. J lost 5 bases, V lost 2 bases, and 17 bases had no gene match. This CDR3 contains 19 residues. CDR3 DNA sequence: TGTGCCAGCAGCGTCCGTAGGGGGACTGGGGCTAGCGGGACCGGGGAGCTGTTTTTT. Protein: CASSVRRGTGASGTGELFF.

This clonotype has only a few counts. The chain links TRBV27 to TRBJ2-5, with D possibly matching TRBD1 (6 bases). V lost 8 bases and J lost 5, with 18 bases in between. CDR1 is MNHEY and CDR2 is SMNVEV in the germline V gene (reference sequence). The CDR3 covers 14 residues. CDR3 amino acids: CASSRQGLEETQYF. The CDR3 region has the DNA TGTGCCAGCTCTAGGCAGGGGTTGGAGGAGACCCAGTACTTC.

This clonotype showed up just a few times. The chain couples TRBV6-6 to TRBJ1-1, with TRBD1 identical over 11 bases. From germline, CDR1 is MNHNY and CDR2 SVGAGI (reference sequence). The CDR3 spans 13 residues. V shed 6 bases and J 11 bases; nucleotides not matched to a gene: 8. This chain's CDR3 is CASRDRGQREAFF. The CDR3 DNA sequence: TGTGCCAGCAGGGACAGGGGGCAGAGAGAGGCTTTCTTT.

This clonotype was counted a few times. The V gene is TRBV10-3, the J gene TRBJ2-1; the D gene could be TRBD1 or TRBD2 (5 bases each). V lost 11 bases and J 3 bases, leaving 14 bases between the germline ends. There are 13 residues in the CDR3. Germline CDR1 is ENHRY and CDR2 is SYGVKD. CDR3 sequence (DNA): TGTGCCGCCCAGGGACGAAACTACAATGAGCAGTTCTTC. It yields the protein CAAQGRNYNEQFF.

This clonotype has only a few counts. The V and J genes are TRBV7-9 and TRBJ2-1, with 7 bases matching TRBD2. CDR3 length: 15 amino acids. Germline V gene lookup returns CDR1 SEHNR and CDR2 FQNEAQ (reference sequence). The ends lost 8 bases at V and 5 bases at J; junction bases unmatched: 12. CDR3 bases: TGTGCCAGCTCTCCCCCGGGCCTAGCGGACAATGAGCAGTTCTTC. Protein product: CASSPPGLADNEQFF.

At least ten counts were recorded for this clonotype. This chain links TRBV9 with TRBJ2-1; 9 positions agree with TRBD2. CDR3 size: 16 residues. Germline V gene data show CDR1 as SGDLS and CDR2 as YYNGEE. The V and J ends lost 0 bases and 4 bases, in that order; junction bases with no gene match: 5. The CDR3 spells CASSVGRTSVYNEQFF. CDR3 bases: TGTGCCAGCAGCGTAGGTCGGACTAGCGTGTACAATGAGCAGTTCTTC.

This clonotype appeared many times. The chain combines TRBV7-9 with TRBJ2-7; the D gene is possibly TRBD2 (5 bases). With 8 bases removed from V and 6 bases from J, the gap between germline ends came to 17 bases. Germline CDR1 and CDR2: SEHNR and FQNEAQ (reference sequence). This CDR3 has 13 residues. The CDR3 DNA is TGTGCCAGCGCCAACTCGCCCCGGGGCGAGCAGTACTTC. Its translation is CASANSPRGEQYF.

This clonotype was counted only a few times. The chain carries TRBV20-1 and TRBJ2-7, with D unclear. There are 14 residues in the CDR3. Per germline, CDR1 DFQATT and CDR2 SNEGSKA (reference sequence). Trimming cost V 6 bases and J 3 bases, with 18 bases left between them. As DNA, the CDR3 is TGCAGTGCCTTTTCACCGGGCCAAGACTACGAGCAGTACTTC. Amino acids: CSAFSPGQDYEQYF.

The chain employs TRBV18 and TRBJ2-7; TRBD1 aligns across 9 bases. Germline CDR1 and CDR2: KGHSH and LQKENI. The CDR3 runs 14 residues. Trimming cost V 3 bases and J 8 bases; bases outside gene matches: 8. CDR3 sequence: CASSPLGQGGQQYF. CDR3 coding DNA: TGTGCCAGCTCACCCTTGGGACAGGGTGGTCAGCAGTACTTC. Looking up the rest from reference TRBV18 and TRBJ2-7 gives the full variable domain: NAGVMQNPRHLVRRRGQEARLRCSPMKGHSHVYWYRQLPEEGLKFMVYLQKENIIDESGMPKERFSAEFPKEGPSILRIQQVVRGDSAAYFCASSPLGQGGQQYFGPGTRLTVT.

This clonotype turned up a few times. The rearrangement links TRBV28 to TRBJ2-7, with a weak D call TRBD1 (6 bases). CDR3 length: 16 residues. Between the trimmed V and J ends, which lost 6 bases and 0 bases, there was a span of 18 bases. Germline values: CDR1 MDHEN, CDR2 SYDVKM. The CDR3 bases are TGTGCCAGCAGCATGGGCCTGACAGGCAGCTCCTACGAGCAGTACTTC. It translates to CASSMGLTGSSYEQYF. Together with reference TRBV28 and TRBJ2-7, the CDR3 gives the full variable domain: DVKVTQSSRYLVKRTGEKVFLECVQDMDHENMFWYRQDPGLGLRLIYFSYDVKMKEKGDIPEGYSVSREKKERFSLILESASTNQTSMYLCASSMGLTGSSYEQYFGPGTRLTVT.

The chain is built from TRBV11-1 and TRBJ2-1, with D tentatively TRBD1 or TRBD2 (7 bases each). The CDR3 contains 20 residues. The V and J ends lost 5 bases and 4 bases respectively, with 30 bases between them. Per germline, CDR1 SGHAT and CDR2 FQDESV (reference sequence). Here the CDR3 reads CASSPRRGRENMGFYNEQFF. The DNA for the CDR3 is TGTGCCAGCAGCCCCCGTAGGGGGCGGGAGAATATGGGGTTTTACAATGAGCAGTTCTTC.